This TCR beta chain originates from a study of siplizumab effects on memory and regulatory T cells. Overall study results and limits: A minor fraction of alloreactive clones, and no more, mapped to unstimulated subsets. Memory T cells appeared less diverse than naive cells, which seemed to contribute substantially to alloresponse. Alloreactive sequences traceable to unstimulated CD4+ memory cells declined significantly under siplizumab.

The cells of the mixed lymphocyte reaction underwent an approximately six-day coculture at 37°C. This clone was recorded a few times. The antigen remains unidentified. The germline gives CDR1 DFQATT, CDR2 SNEGSKA (reference sequence). With V trimmed by 5 bases and J by 11 bases, 6 bases remained unmatched. The CDR3 consists of 11 residues. TCRdb keeps only in-frame clones here, not all; method: immunoSEQ multiplex PCR. The sample contains 20,000 or so clones, 44% of which appear only once. The sequencing sample was made of CFSE-low (dividing) CD4+ T cells sorted from an allogeneic mixed lymphocyte reaction. The chain links TRBV20-1 to TRBJ2-1, with 7 bases aligning to TRBD2. This receptor was taken from a human donor in good health; the cells came from an allogeneic mixed lymphocyte reaction. Some clones in this sample may be carry-over from other donors' samples. CDR3 sequence: CSAFGLGKQFF. CDR3 coding DNA: TGCAGTGCTTTTGGACTAGGGAAGCAGTTCTTC.